These T cell receptor beta chains were read from a single sample in a study of blood T cell repertoires in COVID-19. Some clones are missing from TCRdb's copy, which holds only in-frame ones; the method was immunoSEQ multiplex PCR. The sample includes around 100,000 clones, about 90% seen only once; the top ten take about 6.9%. Sequences were obtained from peripheral blood. The receptor source for this set is a man younger than 45 in a cohort sampled during active COVID-19. Each CDR3 is given with its conserved first and last residue. Each record gives: CDR3 protein, CDR3 DNA, V gene, clone size, J gene, D gene. D genes are given only for firm matches. Size is stated for part of the rows, as once, few or many counts, or as a class when the clone is expanded.

CASSQDMSGSSYNEQFF | TGCGCCAGCAGCCAAGATATGTCGGGGAGCTCCTACAATGAGCAGTTCTTC | TRBV4-1 | once | TRBJ2-1 | .
CASSPPRGPNQPQHF | TGTGCCAGCAGCCCTCCCAGGGGGCCCAATCAGCCCCAGCATTTT | TRBV28 | . | TRBJ1-5 | TRBD1
CASSQDESGGAWETQYF | TGTGCCAGCAGCCAAGATGAAAGCGGGGGGGCCTGGGAGACCCAGTACTTC | TRBV3-1/TRBV3-2 | . | TRBJ2-5 | TRBD2
CASSLMSDRGAYGYTF | TGTGCCAGCAGCTTGATGTCGGACAGGGGAGCCTATGGCTACACCTTC | TRBV5-4 | . | TRBJ1-2 | TRBD1
CASSFRGTGELFF | TGTGCCAGCAGTTTTAGGGGAACCGGGGAGCTGTTTTTT | TRBV27 | . | TRBJ2-2 | .
CAIRLAGDYEQYF | TGTGCCATACGACTAGCGGGGGACTACGAGCAGTACTTC | TRBV6-5 | . | TRBJ2-7 | TRBD2
CASSLGVADTQYF | TGCGCCAGCAGCTTGGGAGTAGCGGATACGCAGTATTTT | TRBV5-1 | once | TRBJ2-3 | .
CAWSVGGDYQPQHF | TGTGCCTGGAGTGTAGGAGGGGATTATCAGCCCCAGCATTTT | TRBV30 | once | TRBJ1-5 | .
CASRSGTEGLYGYTF | TGTGCCAGCAGATCCGGGACAGAGGGTCTCTATGGCTACACCTTC | TRBV5-6 | . | TRBJ1-2 | TRBD1
CASSRTPGGAANEKLFF | TGTGCCAGCAGTCGAACCCCTGGGGGGGCGGCTAATGAAAAACTGTTTTTT | TRBV2 | . | TRBJ1-4 | .
CASRGGGVVYTF | TGTGCCAGCAGAGGAGGGGGCGTAGTCTACACCTTC | TRBV2 | . | TRBJ1-2 | TRBD1
CASSSWTGAIETQYF | TGTGCCAGCAGCTCGTGGACAGGGGCGATAGAGACCCAGTACTTC | TRBV7-2 | . | TRBJ2-5 | TRBD1
CASRAGQRDTQYF | TGTGCCAGCAGAGCTGGACAGAGGGATACGCAGTATTTT | TRBV5-4 | . | TRBJ2-3 | .
CASSPPRRLYNEQFF | TGCGCCAGCAGCCCTCCCCGGCGACTCTACAATGAGCAGTTCTTC | TRBV4-3 | once | TRBJ2-1 | .
CASSLVQGDTGELFF | TGTGCCAGCAGCTTGGTACAGGGGGACACCGGGGAGCTGTTTTTT | TRBV5-6 | . | TRBJ2-2 | TRBD1
CASSPTGPLYNEQFF | TGTGCCAGCAGCCCGACAGGCCCTTTATACAATGAGCAGTTCTTC | TRBV5-6 | . | TRBJ2-1 | .
CASSDGDSLNGYTF | TGTGCCAGCAGCGACGGGGACAGCCTGAATGGCTACACCTTC | TRBV21-1 | . | TRBJ1-2 | .
CASSSGGRVEQFF | TGTGCCAGCAGCTCCGGTGGGCGGGTCGAGCAGTTCTTC | TRBV7-2 | . | TRBJ2-1 | .
CASSARGGGEETQYF | TGTGCCAGCAGTGCCCGGGGCGGGGGGGAAGAGACCCAGTACTTC | TRBV2 | . | TRBJ2-5 | TRBD2
CASSPGLAGEVETQYF | TGTGCCAGCAGCCCGGGACTAGCGGGGGAGGTGGAGACCCAGTACTTC | TRBV5-8 | once | TRBJ2-5 | TRBD2
CSGDRNNEQFF | TGCAGCGGGGACAGGAACAATGAGCAGTTCTTC | TRBV29-1 | . | TRBJ2-1 | TRBD1
CASSLGQGRDTGELFF | TGCGCCAGCAGCTTGGGCCAGGGGCGAGACACCGGGGAGCTGTTTTTT | TRBV5-1 | . | TRBJ2-2 | .
CASSRAGVVNTEAFF | TGTGCCAGCAGCCGGGCGGGGGTGGTGAACACTGAAGCTTTCTTT | TRBV7-2 | few | TRBJ1-1 | .
CSARPEMEAFF | TGCAGTGCTAGACCAGAGATGGAGGCTTTCTTT | TRBV20-1 | few | TRBJ1-1 | .
CASSLAGTGGLSYEQYF | TGTGCCAGCAGCTTAGCTGGGACAGGGGGCCTCTCCTACGAGCAGTACTTC | TRBV7-6 | . | TRBJ2-7 | TRBD1
CASSSLGTANYGYTF | TGTGCCAGCAGTTCGCTCGGGACTGCTAACTATGGCTACACCTTC | TRBV28 | . | TRBJ1-2 | .
CSVDENGQYGYTF | TGCAGCGTTGACGAGAATGGGCAATATGGCTACACCTTC | TRBV29-1 | . | TRBJ1-2 | .
CATSDTQGRAGYTF | TGTGCCACCAGTGATACACAGGGTAGGGCTGGCTACACCTTC | TRBV24-1 | once | TRBJ1-2 | .
CASDDRLNTEAFF | TGTGCCAGCGACGACAGATTGAACACTGAAGCTTTCTTT | TRBV28 | . | TRBJ1-1 | .
CASRGVEAFF | TGTGCCAGCAGGGGAGTTGAAGCTTTCTTT | TRBV6-5 | . | TRBJ1-1 | .
CATTKTVFLVGNTEAFF | TGTGCCACCACCAAGACAGTATTTTTGGTTGGGAACACTGAAGCTTTCTTT | TRBV24-1 | . | TRBJ1-1 | .
CASSQGAHGGTEQYF | TGCGCCAGCAGCCAGGGTGCACACGGGGGTACGGAGCAGTACTTC | TRBV4-1 | . | TRBJ2-7 | .
CASSPRGTGIQETQYF | TGTGCCAGCTCACCTAGAGGGACAGGGATCCAAGAGACCCAGTACTTC | TRBV18 | . | TRBJ2-5 | TRBD1
CASSPGQGAPGYTF | TGTGCCAGCAGCCCGGGACAGGGGGCGCCTGGCTACACCTTC | TRBV2 | few | TRBJ1-2 | TRBD1
CASRSDREGSPLHF | TGTGCCAGCAGGTCGGACAGGGAAGGTTCACCCCTCCACTTT | TRBV7-3 | . | TRBJ1-6 | TRBD1
CASSEHRLSSYEQYF | TGTGCCAGCAGTGAACACAGGCTTAGCTCCTACGAGCAGTACTTC | TRBV6-1 | . | TRBJ2-7 | .
CATSIGTVNEKLFF | TGTGCCACCAGCATAGGGACAGTAAATGAAAAACTGTTTTTT | TRBV15 | . | TRBJ1-4 | TRBD1
CASSSPWRGGSNYGYTF | TGTGCCAGCAGTTCCCCCTGGAGGGGGGGCAGTAACTATGGCTACACCTTC | TRBV28 | . | TRBJ1-2 | .
CASSEQSSPLHF | TGTGCCAGCAGTGAGCAGTCTTCACCCCTCCACTTT | TRBV2 | . | TRBJ1-6 | .
CASSQGGLGLSDTQYF | TGCGCCAGCAGCCAGGGTGGACTGGGATTGTCAGATACGCAGTATTTT | TRBV4-3 | . | TRBJ2-3 | .
CASSSRLAGGSTDTQYF | TGTGCCAGTAGTTCCCGACTAGCGGGGGGGAGCACAGATACGCAGTATTTT | TRBV19 | . | TRBJ2-3 | TRBD2
CASSQRGGNIQYF | TGTGCCAGCAGCCAACGGGGGGGGAACATTCAGTACTTC | TRBV3-1/TRBV3-2 | once | TRBJ2-4 | TRBD2
CASSLSMGQGYEKLFF | TGTGCCAGCAGTTTATCGATGGGACAGGGTTATGAAAAACTGTTTTTT | TRBV27 | . | TRBJ1-4 | TRBD1
CASSYSSLVGETQYF | TGTGCCAGCAGTTACTCATCGCTAGTTGGAGAGACCCAGTACTTC | TRBV6-6 | . | TRBJ2-5 | .
CASSLGRQGAGYGYTF | TGCGCCAGCAGCTTGGGTCGACAGGGGGCAGGATATGGCTACACCTTC | TRBV5-1 | . | TRBJ1-2 | TRBD1
CASSLDGTFF | TGCGCCAGCAGTTTGGACGGGACTTTCTTT | TRBV23-1 | . | TRBJ1-1 | .
CASTLVPGRTGELFF | TGTGCCAGCACCTTAGTCCCAGGGCGCACCGGGGAGCTGTTTTTT | TRBV21-1 | once | TRBJ2-2 | .
CASSLDNRRTEAFF | TGTGCCAGCAGCTTAGATAACAGGAGAACTGAAGCTTTCTTT | TRBV7-2 | . | TRBJ1-1 | .
CASSQEGGTANTEAFF | TGTGCCAGCAGCCAAGAGGGCGGGACAGCCAACACTGAAGCTTTCTTT | TRBV3-1/TRBV3-2 | few | TRBJ1-1 | TRBD1
CAIRSGSSTDTQYF | TGTGCCATCAGAAGCGGTTCCAGCACAGATACGCAGTATTTT | TRBV10-3 | . | TRBJ2-3 | .
CASTSPSGGAGEQFF | TGTGCCAGCACCTCCCCTAGCGGGGGGGCAGGGGAGCAGTTCTTC | TRBV28 | . | TRBJ2-1 | TRBD2